The T cell receptor (beta chain) described here comes from a study of blood T cells in healthy people across ages. Extractions gave at least 5 micrograms of total RNA per sample. The use of a sample-barcoded 5' primer and a J-beta primer mix characterized a second PCR of 7 to 11 cycles. MiXCR, applied by TCRdb to the 5' RACE reads, yields one record per CDR3 protein. This table holds about 930,000 distinct CDR3 sequences, roughly 28% found once. V was shortened by 4 bases and J by 2 bases, with 11 bases between the two germline ends. Germline V gene sequence: CDR1 SQVTM, CDR2 ANQGSEA. The CDR3 loop spans 13 amino acids. The sample was also reused in another study, on T cells of mothers and their children. That source notes: The TCR beta CDR3 read count exceeded 8.5 million for each mother and was about 2.8 million for each child. Versus unrelated pairs, overlap was slightly higher in related mother-child pairs, without reaching significance.

This receptor was obtained from a woman aged 40 to 50 in good health. The chain couples TRBV29-1 to TRBJ1-1; D uncertain. The sample consisted of blood. CDR3 region: CSVVKAFNTEAFF. Here the CDR3 DNA reads TGCAGCGTTGTGAAGGCCTTCAACACTGAAGCTTTCTTT.